The T cell receptor (beta chain) under discussion was sequenced for a study of graft-versus-host responses after intestinal transplantation (dated by TCRdb to the early 2020s). With respect to the entire study: Multivisceral, liver-intestinal, or isolated intestinal transplants were received by the recipients. A cohort of about two dozen intestinal transplant recipients, including one retransplant, was enrolled, and 3 patients lacking pretransplant specimens were excluded. Instead of going to the commercial service, samples from a few later patients were sequenced in-house on an Illumina MiSeq and processed with MiXCR. Donor T cell macrochimerism was defined as a peak of at least 4% donor T cells among recipient peripheral blood mononuclear cells. Graft-versus-host and host-versus-graft alloreactive T cell clones were tracked in the graft, circulation and bone marrow after intestinal transplantation using bulk TCR-beta CDR3 sequencing. Anti-thymocyte globulin induction was given to all recipients, followed by maintenance tacrolimus and steroids for about 3 years. Alloreactive clones were identified by sequencing pre-transplant mixed lymphocyte reaction products and comparing them with unstimulated pre-transplant donor and recipient T cells.

The method behind the library was the immunoSEQ multiplex PCR assay. For most patients, genomic DNA was isolated using the Qiagen DNeasy Blood and Tissue Kit and was shipped frozen to Adaptive Biotechnologies for TCR sequencing. For most patients, genomic DNA was subjected to high-throughput TCR-beta CDR3 sequencing by Adaptive Biotechnologies. The authors' analysis ran thus. Adaptive's ImmunoSEQ software was the source of the TCR sequencing data for 15 to 20 patients, while three other patients were processed with MiXCR and VDJtools. CD4 versus CD8 sorting errors were corrected by removing sequences found in both subsets at a frequency ratio below 5:1. CDR3 nucleotide sequences shared between donor and recipient were removed because their origin could not be assigned. Alloreactive clones required at least 2-fold expansion over unstimulated cells and minimum CFSE-low frequency of 0.002% (template counts) or 0.001% (read counts). Mappable clones were those detected in sequenced pre-transplant spleen, lymph node, or MLR CFSE-low populations of the donor or recipient. Cumulative frequency of alloreactive clones was calculated as a percentage of all sequences weighted by copy number. The source is immuneACCESS, and TCRdb retained only in-frame sequences with V and J called. Part of the clones is not carried over; for the studies checked, unresolved V genes explain less than half of this, and the remainder is unexplained. That table gives V, J and clone size, and the DNA gave D and trimming. The sample data list about 71,000 clones, and roughly 87% of these were observed just once. The ten most abundant clones make up about 1.3% of the sample.

From the cysteine up to the phenylalanine, the CDR3 has a length of 15 residues. Solely the CDR3 DNA is kept, with 45 bases framed from the first base. In the germline V gene, CDR1 corresponds to MGHRA and CDR2 to YSYEKL. The junction carries 15 bases between V and J, which are trimmed by 1 base and 6 bases respectively. In the paper's terms, the time point label means: cells obtained before transplantation from donor or recipient. CD3+CD4+ and CD3+CD8+ populations were FACS-sorted from unstimulated pre-transplant donor and recipient cells taken from spleen or lymph nodes. Overall study outcomes, separate from this receptor: The relatively low number and heterogeneity of intestinal transplant patients limited the conclusions. Patients with donor T cell macrochimerism had high GvH to HvG T cell clonal ratios in their allografts. GvH clones were detected in recipient bone marrow, and some appeared earlier in ileal mucosa or blood, consistent with an intestinal mucosal origin. Early after transplant, declines in HvG clones were associated with peak levels of circulating GvH clones.

In the case of this clone: Its antigen is currently not known. No much larger clone exists at a distance of one base, and base qualities are not known.

This TCR was recovered from a human donor who received an intestinal transplant. The chain is made from TRBV4-1 and TRBJ1-1, with no reliable assignment of the D segment. Sequencing used unstimulated CD8+ T cells sorted from spleen or lymph node cells, obtained before intestinal transplant. CDR3 loop: CASSQVSSGSPEAFF. The sequence in DNA is TGCGCCAGCAGCCAAGTTTCTTCGGGATCCCCTGAAGCTTTCTTT.